This TCR beta chain appears in the sequencing data of a study of a mutant IDH1 vaccine in newly diagnosed glioma. Study-wide background: Treated patients had a mean age of approximately 40 years and a roughly 60% male, 37.5% female split. Most patients had radiochemotherapy with temozolomide before enrollment; others had one alone.

Time point in this sample: baseline, week 1 (first vaccination visit). The treatment is: pre-vaccination baseline after standard-of-care therapy. Only in-frame clones appear in the TCRdb table, and some are missing; sequencing was by immunoSEQ multiplex PCR. The table shows around 92,000 clones, with 80% to 90% occurring only once. The TCR comes from a woman between 50 and 59 years old with glioma. The input for sequencing was PBMCs, taken from a glioma patient treated with radiotherapy, temozolomide or both.

This CDR3 is CASRGGYRNQPQHF. As DNA, the CDR3 is TGTGCCAGTCGGGGAGGATATCGCAATCAGCCCCAGCATTTT. The chain combines TRBV19 with TRBJ1-5; the D is unclear. Germline V CDR1 and CDR2: LNHDA, SQIVND (reference sequence). The CDR3 is 14 residues long. Trimming shortened V by 8 bases and J by 2 bases, and 13 bases separated the two germline ends.